This passage covers 15 T cell receptor beta chains from one sample sequenced in a study of T cell responses to AZD1222 COVID-19 vaccine. TCRdb keeps only in-frame clones here, not all; method: immunoSEQ multiplex PCR. This table has about 140,000 clones, 93% appearing once. This specimen was peripheral blood, taken on day 0 of MenACWY control vaccination. The source of these receptors is an adult in good health.

This clone appeared a few times. V and J are TRBV24-1 and TRBJ2-1; D is undetermined. Germline assignment: CDR1 KGHDR and CDR2 SFDVKD. The CDR3 covers 15 residues. Trimming removed 4 bases at V and 2 bases at J, with 11 bases between. CDR3 residues: CATSEVGRTYNEQFF. CDR3 coding DNA: TGTGCCACCAGTGAAGTTGGCAGAACCTACAATGAGCAGTTCTTC.

This sequence joins TRBV7-9 and TRBJ2-5, with 10 positions matching TRBD2. Trimming cost V 1 base and J 8 bases; bases outside gene matches: 7. Germline CDR1 SEHNR, CDR2 FQNEAQ (reference sequence). The CDR3 sequence is 15 residues long. CDR3 in amino acids: CASSLEAGGPVTQYF. CDR3 DNA sequence: TGTGCCAGCAGCTTAGAAGCGGGGGGGCCGGTCACCCAGTACTTC.

This clone was recorded once. This rearrangement joins TRBV27 to TRBJ1-4, with a weak D call TRBD1 (5 bases). V was shortened by 3 bases and J by 0 bases, with 20 bases between the two germline ends. Looked up from germline, CDR1 is MNHEY and CDR2 is SMNVEV (reference sequence). There are 19 residues in the CDR3. The CDR3 DNA is TGTGCCAGCAGTTTGTACAGCTTATACGACAGCCCAACTAATGAAAAACTGTTTTTT. Amino acid sequence: CASSLYSLYDSPTNEKLFF.

This chain uses TRBV28 with TRBJ2-4; D call uncertain. CDR1 is MDHEN, CDR2 SYDVKM, per germline. The CDR3 covers 11 residues. Trimming left V 6 bases short and J 5 bases short, with 5 bases between. CDR3: CASSMENIQYF. DNA of the CDR3: TGTGCCAGCAGCATGGAAAACATTCAGTACTTC.

The V call is TRBV4-1, the J call TRBJ2-2; no definite D call. The CDR3 sequence is 15 residues long. V was trimmed by 0 bases and J by 2 bases, leaving 7 bases between them. Germline-derived CDR1 and CDR2 are MGHRA and YSYEKL. CDR3 DNA sequence: TGCGCCAGCAGCCAAGAGGCAGTAAACACCGGGGAGCTGTTTTTT. Amino acids: CASSQEAVNTGELFF.

This chain connects TRBV15 to TRBJ1-5; no definite D call. V was shortened by 0 bases and J by 11 bases, with 8 bases between the two germline ends. This CDR3 is built from 12 residues. Germline CDR1 and CDR2: LNHNV and YYDKDF (reference sequence). CDR3 bases: TGTGCCACCAGCAGAGACGGGCTAGCCCAGCATTTT. Its translation: CATSRDGLAQHF.

This clone was detected only once. The chain joins TRBV5-1 to TRBJ1-1; TRBD1 matches 11 bases. The V and J ends lost 4 bases and 4 bases, in that order; junction bases with no gene match: 9. The CDR3 has 16 amino acids. Germline CDR1 is SGHRS and CDR2 is YFSETQ. The CDR3 here is CASSPPRTGGLTEAFF. In nucleotides, the CDR3 is TGCGCCAGCAGCCCGCCTAGGACAGGGGGCCTCACTGAAGCTTTCTTT.

The chain has TRBV28 and TRBJ1-1, with a weak D call TRBD1 (6 bases). Trimming pared 1 base from V and 1 base from J, leaving 10 bases between. CDR3 length: 15 residues. Germline V gene lookup returns CDR1 MDHEN and CDR2 SYDVKM. Written as DNA, the CDR3 is TGTGCCAGCAGTTTATTACAGGGTGGGAACACTGAAGCTTTCTTT. It translates to CASSLLQGGNTEAFF.

The chain combines TRBV9 with TRBJ1-3; D not certain. The CDR3 is made up of 15 amino acids. Trimming took off 5 bases at V and 2 bases at J, with 14 bases between the two ends. Germline CDR1 is SGDLS and CDR2 is YYNGEE. The CDR3 is CASRRSWAPGNTIYF. The CDR3 DNA reads as TGTGCCAGCAGGAGGTCTTGGGCTCCTGGAAACACCATATATTTT.

This clone has only a few counts. The V gene is TRBV5-1, the J gene TRBJ2-1; unclear D gene. CDR1 and CDR2 (germline): SGHRS, YFSETQ. There are 14 residues in the CDR3. V was pared by 2 bases and J by 4 bases, with 10 bases between. CDR3 loop: CASSLPSGYNEQFF. The CDR3 DNA sequence: TGCGCCAGCAGCTTACCCTCCGGATACAATGAGCAGTTCTTC.

The V call is TRBV7-9, the J call TRBJ1-2, with 7 bases lining up with TRBD1. From germline, CDR1 is SEHNR and CDR2 FQNEAQ (reference sequence). The CDR3 runs 14 residues. V shed 7 bases, J shed 7 bases, and the junction held 12 bases outside the gene matches. The CDR3 loop reads CASIRLEGGRGYTF. DNA for the CDR3: TGTGCCAGCATCCGTTTGGAAGGGGGCCGTGGCTACACCTTC.

This chain connects TRBV19 to TRBJ1-5; TRBD1 aligns across 7 bases. Germline CDR1 LNHDA, CDR2 SQIVND (reference sequence). The J segment lost 7 bases and the V segment lost 4 bases, leaving 10 bases of the junction unmatched. There are 15 residues in the CDR3. The CDR3 bases are TGTGCCAGTAGTACATACCGGGACAGCGGACAGCCCCAGCATTTT. It yields the protein CASSTYRDSGQPQHF.

The chain combines TRBV6-2 or TRBV6-3 with TRBJ2-3; unclear D gene. The CDR3 covers 14 residues. With 0 bases removed from V and 5 bases from J, the gap between germline ends came to 9 bases. Germline lookup yields CDR1 MNHEY and CDR2 SVGEGT. The CDR3 region is CASSYSNAQDTQYF. Here the CDR3 DNA reads TGTGCCAGCAGTTACTCTAATGCCCAAGATACGCAGTATTTT.

The rearrangement links TRBV7-9 to TRBJ1-1, with D unresolved. The CDR3 has 12 residues. V was trimmed by 0 bases and J by 12 bases, leaving 11 bases between them. Per germline, CDR1 SEHNR and CDR2 FQNEAQ (reference sequence). The CDR3 DNA follows: TGTGCCAGCAGCTTAGCGAGCTCAGTCCCTTTCTTT. Amino acid sequence: CASSLASSVPFF.

The chain couples TRBV27 to TRBJ2-2, with 9 positions matching TRBD1. There are 13 residues in the CDR3. Germline loops: CDR1 MNHEY, CDR2 SMNVEV (reference sequence). Trimming took 6 bases from V and 9 from J; bases not matched to a gene: 5. The CDR3: CASSPQGARELFF. The CDR3 coding sequence is TGTGCCAGCAGCCCACAGGGGGCGAGGGAGCTGTTTTTT.